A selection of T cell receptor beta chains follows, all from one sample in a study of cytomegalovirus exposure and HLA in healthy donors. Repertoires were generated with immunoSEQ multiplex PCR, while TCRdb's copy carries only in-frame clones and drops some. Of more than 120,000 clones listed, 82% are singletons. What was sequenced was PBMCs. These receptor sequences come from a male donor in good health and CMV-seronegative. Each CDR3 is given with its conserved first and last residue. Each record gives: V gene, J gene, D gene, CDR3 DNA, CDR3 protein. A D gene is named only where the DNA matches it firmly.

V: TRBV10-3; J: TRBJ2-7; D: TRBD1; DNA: TGTGCCATCAGTGCTTGGGACAGGGAGTCGTCAGCCTACGAGCAGTACTTC; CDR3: CAISAWDRESSAYEQYF
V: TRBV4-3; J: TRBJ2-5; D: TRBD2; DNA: TGCGCCAGCAGCCAAGAGGGCCGGGAGGGGGGGACCCAGTACTTC; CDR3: CASSQEGREGGTQYF
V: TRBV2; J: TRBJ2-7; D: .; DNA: TGTGCCAGCCGGCCTCAAGGGGTGTACGAGCAGTACTTC; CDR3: CASRPQGVYEQYF
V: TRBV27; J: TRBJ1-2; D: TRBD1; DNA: TGTGCCAGCAGTGTCGGACAGGGGTTTGAAGGCTACACCTTC; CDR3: CASSVGQGFEGYTF
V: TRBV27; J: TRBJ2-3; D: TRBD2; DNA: TGTGCCAGCAGACAACTAGCGGGCCTACCCCAAGATACGCAGTATTTT; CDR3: CASRQLAGLPQDTQYF
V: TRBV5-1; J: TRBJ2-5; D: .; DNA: TGCGCCAGCAGCTTTCCCTCACTGGGGGGAGAGACCCAGTACTTC; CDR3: CASSFPSLGGETQYF
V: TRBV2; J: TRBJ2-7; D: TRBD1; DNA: TGTGCCAGCAGGGACAGGGTCCACGAGCAGTACTTC; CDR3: CASRDRVHEQYF
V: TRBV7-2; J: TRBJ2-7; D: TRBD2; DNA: TGTGCCAGCAGCCTCACCAGAGCGGGAAGGGACGAGCAGTACTTC; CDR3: CASSLTRAGRDEQYF
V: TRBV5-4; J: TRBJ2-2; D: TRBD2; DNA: TGTGCCAGCAGCTTTAGCGGGCCGAACACCGGGGAGCTGTTTTTT; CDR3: CASSFSGPNTGELFF
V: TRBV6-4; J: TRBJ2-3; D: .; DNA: TGTGCCAGCAGTGACGGACGGGGGAGCACAGATACGCAGTATTTT; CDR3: CASSDGRGSTDTQYF